These T cell receptor beta chains were read from a single sample in a study of post-analysis software for immune sequencing data. MiXCR, applied by TCRdb to the PCR reads, yields one record per CDR3 protein. The data contain roughly 800,000 distinct CDR3 sequences, about 45% of them singletons. The sample taken for sequencing was blood. The origin of the receptors is a girl aged 10 to 17 with multiple sclerosis. The CDR3 runs from the conserved cysteine through the conserved F or W. A D gene is named only where the DNA matches it firmly. Clone size is not always given. Where it is, it says once, few, many or a class for expanded clones.

TRBV4-2,TRBJ2-7,-,-,CASSQVATGQSSYEQYF,TGTGCCAGCAGCCAAGTGGCGACCGGACAGAGCTCCTACGAGCAGTACTTC
TRBV2,TRBJ1-1,few,TRBD1,CASREYRGDTEAFF,TGTGCCAGCAGGGAGTACAGGGGCGACACTGAAGCTTTCTTT
TRBV19,TRBJ2-3,-,-,CASSIESLGNTQYF,TGTGCCAGTAGTATAGAAAGCCTCGGCAATACGCAGTATTTT
TRBV21-1,TRBJ2-3,-,-,CASSKRLRPANLLTDTQYF,TGTGCCAGCAGCAAACGGTTGAGACCGGCAAATTTACTCACAGATACGCAGTATTTT
TRBV5-1,TRBJ2-7,once,TRBD1,CASSQRDSAYEQYF,TGCGCCAGCAGCCAGAGGGACAGCGCCTACGAGCAGTACTTC
TRBV6-5,TRBJ1-2,once,-,CASSYRADNYGYTF,TGTGCCAGCAGTTACAGGGCAGACAACTATGGCTACACCTTC
TRBV4-1,TRBJ2-7,many,-,CASSQVRGWEEQYF,TGCGCCAGCAGCCAAGTCCGGGGTTGGGAAGAGCAGTACTTC
TRBV5-8,TRBJ2-1,once,-,CASSLGRAGRYNEQFF,TGTGCCAGCAGCTTGGGGCGAGCGGGCCGTTACAATGAGCAGTTCTTC
TRBV18,TRBJ2-4,few,TRBD2,CASSPGTSLGIQYF,TGTGCCAGCTCACCCGGGACTAGCTTGGGCATTCAGTACTTC
TRBV20-1,TRBJ2-3,-,TRBD2,CSATPSLAGGADTQYF,TGCAGTGCTACCCCCTCCCTAGCGGGAGGGGCAGATACGCAGTATTTT
TRBV9,TRBJ1-1,-,-,CASSADENTEAFF,TGTGCCAGCAGCGCCGATGAGAACACTGAAGCTTTCTTT
TRBV13,TRBJ1-4,-,TRBD1,CASSPQGGNPNEKLVF,TGTGCCAGCAGCCCTCAGGGGGGGAACCCTAATGAAAAACTGGTTTTT
TRBV6-2/TRBV6-3,TRBJ2-1,few,TRBD2,CASSRGTSRNNEQFF,TGTGCCAGCTCCCGGGGGACTAGCAGGAACAATGAGCAGTTCTTC
TRBV6-2/TRBV6-3,TRBJ2-1,-,TRBD1,CASSSLRTGLWNEQFF,TGTGCCAGCAGTTCCCTCCGGACAGGGCTCTGGAATGAGCAGTTCTTC
TRBV7-8,TRBJ2-3,-,TRBD2,CASSLPGLAERDTQYF,TGTGCCAGCAGCTTGCCGGGACTAGCTGAGAGAGATACGCAGTATTTT
TRBV10-3,TRBJ2-5,-,-,CAISGTAKETQYF,TGTGCCATCAGTGGGACAGCGAAGGAGACCCAGTACTTC
TRBV10-3,TRBJ2-1,-,TRBD1,CAISAPGQGLNEQFF,TGTGCCATCAGTGCGCCGGGACAGGGTTTAAATGAGCAGTTCTTC
TRBV9,TRBJ1-2,few,-,CASSENRRWGNYGYTF,TGTGCCAGCAGCGAGAACCGCCGTTGGGGTAACTATGGCTACACCTTC
TRBV20-1,TRBJ2-7,many,TRBD2,CSARASGSSYEQYF,TGCAGTGCTAGAGCGAGCGGGAGCTCCTACGAGCAGTACTTC
TRBV6-1,TRBJ2-5,-,-,CASSPGPGGETQYF,TGTGCCAGCAGCCCGGGACCTGGGGGTGAGACCCAGTACTTC
TRBV4-3,TRBJ1-1,-,-,CASSQGWGANTEAFF,TGCGCCAGCAGCCAAGGCTGGGGGGCCAACACTGAAGCTTTCTTT
TRBV29-1,TRBJ2-1,-,TRBD1,CSALTGSRIGQFF,TGCAGCGCTCTGACAGGGTCGAGGATTGGGCAGTTCTTC
TRBV7-3,TRBJ2-3,-,-,CASSPHRTGRDTQYF,TGTGCCAGCAGCCCCCACCGGACTGGACGAGATACGCAGTATTTT
TRBV13,TRBJ2-1,-,-,CASSLGGSSDEQFF,TGTGCCAGCAGCTTAGGCGGGAGTTCAGATGAGCAGTTCTTC
TRBV28,TRBJ2-7,few,-,CASSPEGRRNYEQYF,TGTGCCAGCAGCCCGGAAGGGCGTAGAAACTACGAGCAGTACTTC
TRBV24-1,TRBJ2-1,-,TRBD2,CATSVRDYPNNEQFF,TGTGCCACCAGTGTTCGGGACTACCCTAATAATGAGCAGTTCTTC
TRBV20-1,TRBJ2-7,few,TRBD2,CSARDPREGPYEQYF,TGCAGTGCTAGAGATCCCCGGGAGGGACCCTACGAGCAGTACTTC
TRBV5-1,TRBJ1-1,-,TRBD1,CASSTTGGEVMTEAFF,TGCGCCAGCAGCACGACAGGGGGCGAGGTTATGACTGAAGCTTTCTTT
TRBV24-1,TRBJ2-5,few,-,CATSDTPKGRETQYF,TGTGCCACCAGTGATACGCCCAAGGGTCGAGAGACCCAGTACTTC
TRBV7-9,TRBJ1-4,-,TRBD1,CASSYEQGPGEKLFF,TGTGCCAGCAGCTATGAACAGGGGCCAGGGGAAAAACTGTTTTTT
TRBV12-3/TRBV12-4,TRBJ2-2,-,TRBD2,CASSPGLAGAGELFF,TGTGCCAGCAGCCCGGGACTAGCGGGAGCCGGGGAGCTGTTTTTT
TRBV5-6,TRBJ1-5,-,-,CASSFGAYSNQPQHF,TGTGCCAGCAGCTTCGGGGCTTATAGCAATCAGCCCCAGCATTTT
TRBV7-3,TRBJ2-1,-,TRBD2,CASSLAGGLDEQFF,TGTGCCAGCAGCTTAGCGGGAGGGTTGGATGAGCAGTTCTTC
TRBV9,TRBJ2-1,many,-,CASSVRDISYNEQFF,TGTGCCAGCAGCGTCCGGGATATCTCCTACAATGAGCAGTTCTTC
TRBV7-9,TRBJ2-7,-,-,CASTRQNSYEQYF,TGTGCCAGCACGAGACAGAACTCCTACGAGCAGTACTTC
TRBV3-1,TRBJ1-5,-,-,CASSQDAGTHQPQHF,TGTGCCAGCAGTCAAGACGCAGGGACACACCAGCCCCAGCATTTT
TRBV18,TRBJ1-2,-,-,CASSPPTGVPGYGYTF,TGTGCCAGCTCACCCCCGACAGGAGTCCCAGGCTATGGCTACACCTTC
TRBV29-1,TRBJ2-7,-,-,CSVEGASGPPYEQYF,TGCAGCGTCGAGGGGGCTAGCGGACCACCCTACGAGCAGTACTTC
TRBV29-1,TRBJ2-3,few,-,CSVEGVGTDTQYF,TGCAGCGTTGAAGGAGTTGGGACAGATACGCAGTATTTT
TRBV5-1,TRBJ2-3,-,-,CASSLSPGEGTDTQYF,TGCGCCAGCAGCTTGTCTCCGGGAGAGGGGACAGATACGCAGTATTTT